These T cell receptor beta chains were read from a single sample in a study of blood T cell repertoires in COVID-19. Clones were sequenced by immunoSEQ multiplex PCR, and TCRdb holds only the in-frame ones, with some missing. The sample consists of about 120,000 clones, approximately 90% of them appearing once. Sequencing was done on a sample of peripheral blood. These receptors all stem from a human donor in a cohort sampled during active COVID-19. The CDR3 runs from the conserved cysteine through the conserved F or W. The D gene is left open where the match is weak. A row's size may be missing; if present it is once, few, many or a size class.

TGTGCCGGGCGGTCCGGACTAGCGTGGAACAATGAGCAGTTCTTC,CAGRSGLAWNNEQFF,TRBJ2-1,TRBD2,TRBV6-5,once
TGTGCCCCAGAGGCGGGGGCTACTAGCTCCTACGAGCAGTACTTC,CAPEAGATSSYEQYF,TRBJ2-7,NA,TRBV6-6,NA
TGTGCCAGCAGCTTATTTGGGCCTACAACCGGGACTAGTTCCGGGGAGCTGTTTTTT,CASSLFGPTTGTSSGELFF,TRBJ2-2,TRBD2,TRBV7-2,NA
TGTGCCAGCAGCTTGACAGGGACCATGAACACTGAAGCTTTCTTT,CASSLTGTMNTEAFF,TRBJ1-1,TRBD1,TRBV11-2,NA
TGTGCCAGCAGCCAAGATAGGGGTCTTGATGAAAAACTGTTTTTT,CASSQDRGLDEKLFF,TRBJ1-4,NA,TRBV3-1/TRBV3-2,NA
TGTGCCAGCAGTGGGGAGGACAGGGGTTCCTACGAGCAGTACTTC,CASSGEDRGSYEQYF,TRBJ2-7,TRBD1,TRBV6-6,NA
TGTGCCAGCAGTGTTAACAGGGTTTTCTCCCAAGAGACCCAGTACTTC,CASSVNRVFSQETQYF,TRBJ2-5,NA,TRBV2,NA
TGTGCCAGCAGCTTAACAGGACAGGGTGGACGGGGCTATGGCTACACCTTC,CASSLTGQGGRGYGYTF,TRBJ1-2,TRBD1,TRBV7-9,once
TGTGCCAGCAGCTTAGGTGTCCCGGGACAGAAAGCTTTCTTT,CASSLGVPGQKAFF,TRBJ1-1,TRBD1,TRBV11-2,NA
TGTGCCAGCAGTTTGAGCAGGGGCACTGAAGCTTTCTTT,CASSLSRGTEAFF,TRBJ1-1,NA,TRBV12-3/TRBV12-4,few
TGTGCCAGCAGCTTAGCGGCAGGGGAGGAGACCCAGTACTTC,CASSLAAGEETQYF,TRBJ2-5,NA,TRBV7-2,NA
TGTGCCAGCAGCGTAGGAGAAAATCAGCCCCAGCATTTT,CASSVGENQPQHF,TRBJ1-5,NA,TRBV9,NA
TGCGCCAGCAGCTTGGACAGGATGAACACTGAAGCTTTCTTT,CASSLDRMNTEAFF,TRBJ1-1,NA,TRBV5-1,NA
TGTGCCAGCTCAGATTCAACAGGGGGCTACGAGCAGTACTTC,CASSDSTGGYEQYF,TRBJ2-7,TRBD1,TRBV18,NA
TGTGCCAGCAGCTGGCAGGGGGTATCTGAAGCTTTCTTT,CASSWQGVSEAFF,TRBJ1-1,TRBD1,TRBV5-5,NA
TGTGCCAGCAGCCACACCACCTACGAGCAGTACTTC,CASSHTTYEQYF,TRBJ2-7,NA,TRBV6-5,NA
TGCGCCAGCAGCCAAGAGGGAACAGGGCATTACAATGAGCAGTTCTTC,CASSQEGTGHYNEQFF,TRBJ2-1,NA,TRBV4-3,NA
TGTGCCAGCAGCCGGGGACGGGACTACTATGGCTACACCTTC,CASSRGRDYYGYTF,TRBJ1-2,NA,TRBV11-1,NA
TGCGCCAGCAGCCAAGAATACTTACAGGGCACAGATACGCAGTATTTT,CASSQEYLQGTDTQYF,TRBJ2-3,NA,TRBV4-3,NA
TGCGCCAGCAGCCAAGCCACCTTGGGACTAGCGGCATACGAGCAGTACTTC,CASSQATLGLAAYEQYF,TRBJ2-7,TRBD2,TRBV4-1,NA
TGCGCCAGCAGTCAGGTTCTTAGCGCTGAAGCTTTCTTT,CASSQVLSAEAFF,TRBJ1-1,NA,TRBV10-1,NA
TGTGCCAGCAGCCCGCGACAGGACTCCTACGAGCAGTACTTC,CASSPRQDSYEQYF,TRBJ2-7,NA,TRBV3-1/TRBV3-2,once
TGTGCCAGCAGCCACCCGGGACAGCCGACCTCCTACGAGCAGTACTTC,CASSHPGQPTSYEQYF,TRBJ2-7,TRBD1,TRBV11-2,NA
TGTGCCAGCTCACGGGGCCAGGGTGCCTACACCTTC,CASSRGQGAYTF,TRBJ1-2,NA,TRBV18,NA
TGTGCCAGCAGACTGAACACAGATACGCAGTATTTT,CASRLNTDTQYF,TRBJ2-3,NA,TRBV28,NA
TGCGCCAGCAGCTTGGGAGCTAGCGGGGGTGTCACAGATACGCAGTATTTT,CASSLGASGGVTDTQYF,TRBJ2-3,TRBD2,TRBV5-1,NA
TGTGCCAGCAGCTCACTAGCGGGAAGCACAGATACGCAGTATTTT,CASSSLAGSTDTQYF,TRBJ2-3,TRBD2,TRBV3-1/TRBV3-2,NA
TGTGCCAGCAGCTTAGGCAACATACAAGAGACCCAGTACTTC,CASSLGNIQETQYF,TRBJ2-5,NA,TRBV13,NA
TGTGCCAGCTCACCCAGCACCGGGAGGTACTTC,CASSPSTGRYF,TRBJ2-5,NA,TRBV18,NA
TGTGCCAGCACCGCGCCATCAACGGAGACCCAGTACTTC,CASTAPSTETQYF,TRBJ2-5,NA,TRBV2,NA
TGCAGTGCTAGTCGACTAGCGGTGGCCTACGAGCAGTACTTC,CSASRLAVAYEQYF,TRBJ2-7,TRBD2,TRBV20-1,NA
TGCAGCGTTAGGGGTTGGGGACAGGGATTCTTCCCCACTAGCACAGATACGCAGTATTTT,CSVRGWGQGFFPTSTDTQYF,TRBJ2-3,TRBD1,TRBV29-1,few
TGTGCCAGCAGCGTAGACAGGACTAGCGGGGGAGCGAACACCGGGGAGCTGTTTTTT,CASSVDRTSGGANTGELFF,TRBJ2-2,TRBD2,TRBV9,NA
TGTGCCAGTAGTCTGCTCTTGGCAGGGGGTAATCAGCCCCAGCATTTT,CASSLLLAGGNQPQHF,TRBJ1-5,TRBD1,TRBV19,NA
TGTGCCAGCTCCGGGACAGGGTTCTACAATGAGCAGTTCTTC,CASSGTGFYNEQFF,TRBJ2-1,TRBD1,TRBV18,NA
TGTGCCAGCAGCGAGGGCACGGGAGGTGGTGGCTACACCTTC,CASSEGTGGGGYTF,TRBJ1-2,NA,TRBV9,NA
TGTGCCAGCCAGACAGGGGCGACCTTGGGGGAGCAGTACTTC,CASQTGATLGEQYF,TRBJ2-7,TRBD1,TRBV19,NA
TGTGCCAGCAGTTACACTCCGGGGACAGGGGACTACACCTTC,CASSYTPGTGDYTF,TRBJ1-2,TRBD1,TRBV2,NA
TGTGCCAGCAGTGAATGGAGAAACACTGAAGCTTTCTTT,CASSEWRNTEAFF,TRBJ1-1,NA,TRBV2,NA
TGTGCCAGCTCAGTACAGGGAGGCACAGATACGCAGTATTTT,CASSVQGGTDTQYF,TRBJ2-3,NA,TRBV18,NA
TGTGCCAGCTCACCACGGGCAGGGAATATCGGGGAGCTGTTTTTT,CASSPRAGNIGELFF,TRBJ2-2,NA,TRBV18,NA
TGTGCCAGCAGCCCCGACAGCAACACTGAAGCTTTCTTT,CASSPDSNTEAFF,TRBJ1-1,NA,TRBV5-8,NA
TGTGCCAGCAGCCCATCTAGAAATGAGCAGTTCTTC,CASSPSRNEQFF,TRBJ2-1,NA,TRBV6-2/TRBV6-3,NA
TGTGCCAGCAGGCGGGACTGGAACACCGGGGAGCTGTTTTTT,CASRRDWNTGELFF,TRBJ2-2,NA,TRBV27,NA
TGTGCCAGCAGCAAAGTGGATACTGACAGGGGGGACACCGGGGAGCTGTTTTTT,CASSKVDTDRGDTGELFF,TRBJ2-2,NA,TRBV21-1,NA
TGTGCCAGCAGCACTCGGGAGGGGTGGTACGAGCAGTACTTC,CASSTREGWYEQYF,TRBJ2-7,TRBD2,TRBV9,NA
TGTGCCAGCAGCCAAGATCTGCGGGAAGGCTACACCTTC,CASSQDLREGYTF,TRBJ1-2,NA,TRBV3-1/TRBV3-2,NA
TGTGCCAGCAGTTACGGAGGGTCGTCTGGCGGCTACACCTTC,CASSYGGSSGGYTF,TRBJ1-2,NA,TRBV6-5,NA
TGTGCCAGCAGCTCCCCACAGGGTTATGGCTACACCTTC,CASSSPQGYGYTF,TRBJ1-2,NA,TRBV5-8,NA